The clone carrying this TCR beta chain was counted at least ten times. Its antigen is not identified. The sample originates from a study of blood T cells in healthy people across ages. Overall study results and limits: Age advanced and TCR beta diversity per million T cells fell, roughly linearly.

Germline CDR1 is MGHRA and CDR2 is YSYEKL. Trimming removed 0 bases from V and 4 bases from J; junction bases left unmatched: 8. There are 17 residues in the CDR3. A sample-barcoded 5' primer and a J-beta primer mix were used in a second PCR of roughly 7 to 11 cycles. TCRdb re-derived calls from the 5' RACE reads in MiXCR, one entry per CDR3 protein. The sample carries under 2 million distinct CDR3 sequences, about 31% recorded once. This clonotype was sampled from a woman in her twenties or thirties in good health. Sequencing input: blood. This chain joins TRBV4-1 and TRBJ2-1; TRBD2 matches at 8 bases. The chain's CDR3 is CASSQDRLAGLYNEQFF. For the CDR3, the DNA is TGCGCCAGCAGCCAAGACCGCTTAGCGGGGCTGTACAATGAGCAGTTCTTC.